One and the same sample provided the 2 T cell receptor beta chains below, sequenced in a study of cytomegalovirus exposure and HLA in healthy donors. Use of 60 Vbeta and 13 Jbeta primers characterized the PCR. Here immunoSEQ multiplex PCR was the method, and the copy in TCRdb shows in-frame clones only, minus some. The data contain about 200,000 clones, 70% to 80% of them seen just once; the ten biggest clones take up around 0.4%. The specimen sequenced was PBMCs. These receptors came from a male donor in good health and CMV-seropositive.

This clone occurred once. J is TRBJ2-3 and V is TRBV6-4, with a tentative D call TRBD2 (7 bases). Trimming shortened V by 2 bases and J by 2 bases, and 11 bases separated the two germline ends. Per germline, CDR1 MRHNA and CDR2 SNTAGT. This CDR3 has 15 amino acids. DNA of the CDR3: TGTGCCAGCAGTGACGGTGGGGGGGCCACAGATACGCAGTATTTT. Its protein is CASSDGGGATDTQYF.

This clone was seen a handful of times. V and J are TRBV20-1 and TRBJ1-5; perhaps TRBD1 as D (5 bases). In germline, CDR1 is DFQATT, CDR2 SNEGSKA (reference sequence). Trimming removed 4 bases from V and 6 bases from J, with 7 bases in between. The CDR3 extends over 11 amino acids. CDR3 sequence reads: CSATGFQPQHF. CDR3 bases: TGCAGTGCTACAGGGTTTCAGCCCCAGCATTTT.